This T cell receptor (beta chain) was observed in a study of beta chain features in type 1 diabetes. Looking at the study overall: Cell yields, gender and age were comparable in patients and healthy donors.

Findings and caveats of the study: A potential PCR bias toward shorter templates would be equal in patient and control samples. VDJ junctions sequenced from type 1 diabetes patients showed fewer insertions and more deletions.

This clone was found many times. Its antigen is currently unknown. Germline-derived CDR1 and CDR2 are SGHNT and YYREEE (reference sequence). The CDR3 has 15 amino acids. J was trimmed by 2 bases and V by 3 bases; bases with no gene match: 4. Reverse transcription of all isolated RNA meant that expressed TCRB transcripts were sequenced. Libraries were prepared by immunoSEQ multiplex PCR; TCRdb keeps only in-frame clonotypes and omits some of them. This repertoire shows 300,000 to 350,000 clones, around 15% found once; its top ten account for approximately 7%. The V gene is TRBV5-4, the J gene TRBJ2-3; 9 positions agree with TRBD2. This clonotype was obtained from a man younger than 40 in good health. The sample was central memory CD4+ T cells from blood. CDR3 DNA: TGTGCCAGCAGCTCTCAGCGGGGGGACACAGATACGCAGTATTTT. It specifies CASSSQRGDTDTQYF.